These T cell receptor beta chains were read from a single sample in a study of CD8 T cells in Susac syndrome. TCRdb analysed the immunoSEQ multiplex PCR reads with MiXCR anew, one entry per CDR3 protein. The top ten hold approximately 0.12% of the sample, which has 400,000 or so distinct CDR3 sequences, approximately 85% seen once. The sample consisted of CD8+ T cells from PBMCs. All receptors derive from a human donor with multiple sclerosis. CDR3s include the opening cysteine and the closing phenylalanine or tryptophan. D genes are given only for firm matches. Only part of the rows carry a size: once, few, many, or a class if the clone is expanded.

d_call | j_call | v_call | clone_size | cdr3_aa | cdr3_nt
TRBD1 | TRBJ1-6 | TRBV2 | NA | CASKGGQVINSPLHF | TGTGCCAGCAAGGGGGGACAGGTCATTAATTCACCCCTCCACTTT
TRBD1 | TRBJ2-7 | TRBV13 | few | CASKGDRAYEQYF | TGTGCCAGCAAGGGGGACAGGGCCTACGAGCAGTACTTC
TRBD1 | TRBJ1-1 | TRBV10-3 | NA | CAISDAPGQGSEAFF | TGTGCCATCAGTGACGCACCGGGACAGGGGTCTGAAGCTTTCTTT
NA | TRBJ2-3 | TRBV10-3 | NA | CAISDPTDTQYF | TGTGCCATCAGTGATCCCACAGATACGCAGTATTTT
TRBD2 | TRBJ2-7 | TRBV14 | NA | CASSQEGLAGAHVGEQYF | TGTGCCAGCAGCCAAGAAGGACTAGCGGGGGCCCACGTCGGGGAGCAGTACTTC
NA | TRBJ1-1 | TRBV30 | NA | CAWEPGTIESTEAFF | TGTGCCTGGGAACCCGGGACCATCGAAAGCACTGAAGCTTTCTTT
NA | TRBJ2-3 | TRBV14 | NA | CASSQERTSDTQYF | TGTGCCAGCAGCCAAGAAAGGACCTCAGATACGCAGTATTTT
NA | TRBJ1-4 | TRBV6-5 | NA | CASSYGQGNEKLFF | TGTGCCAGCAGTTACGGTCAGGGGAATGAAAAACTGTTTTTT
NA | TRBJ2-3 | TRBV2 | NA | CASSEWQVRDTQYF | TGTGCCAGCAGTGAATGGCAAGTCCGCGATACGCAGTATTTT
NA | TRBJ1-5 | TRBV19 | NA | CASSINLGNQPQHF | TGTGCCAGTAGTATAAATCTGGGGAATCAGCCCCAGCATTTT
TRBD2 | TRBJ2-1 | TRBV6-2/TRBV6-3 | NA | CASSYSVDVGGREQFF | TGTGCCAGCAGTTACTCAGTTGACGTGGGGGGGAGGGAGCAGTTCTTC
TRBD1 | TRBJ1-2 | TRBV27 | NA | CASSLSDRGRDGYTF | TGTGCCAGCAGTTTATCGGACAGGGGGCGGGATGGCTACACCTTC
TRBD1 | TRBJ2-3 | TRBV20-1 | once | CSAERDRGVDTQYF | TGCAGTGCGGAAAGGGACAGGGGGGTAGATACGCAGTATTTT
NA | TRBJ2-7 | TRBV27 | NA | CASSLGTVGYEQYF | TGTGCCAGCAGTTTAGGGACTGTCGGGTACGAGCAGTACTTC
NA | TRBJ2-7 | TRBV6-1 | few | CASSPHDYRDEQYF | TGTGCCAGCAGCCCCCATGACTACAGGGACGAGCAGTACTTC
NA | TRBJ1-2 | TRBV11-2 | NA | CASSRGNGYTF | TGTGCCAGCAGCCGGGGGAACGGCTACACCTTC
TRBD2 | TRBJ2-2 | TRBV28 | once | CASSPPRLAGENTGELFF | TGTGCCAGCAGTCCCCCCCGACTAGCGGGAGAGAACACCGGGGAGCTGTTTTTT
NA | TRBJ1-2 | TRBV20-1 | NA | CSARQLYGYTF | TGCAGTGCTAGACAGCTCTATGGCTACACCTTC
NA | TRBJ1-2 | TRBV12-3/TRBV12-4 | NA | CASSSSQGGYGYTF | TGTGCCAGCAGTTCATCCCAGGGAGGCTATGGCTACACCTTC
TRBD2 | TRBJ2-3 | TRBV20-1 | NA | CSASEAGLAGTDTQYF | TGCAGTGCCAGCGAAGCTGGACTAGCGGGCACAGATACGCAGTATTTT
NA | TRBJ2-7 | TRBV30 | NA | CAWSHDGNYEQYF | TGTGCCTGGAGTCATGACGGAAACTACGAGCAGTACTTC
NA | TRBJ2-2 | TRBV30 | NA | CAWSAHAGELFF | TGTGCCTGGAGCGCCCACGCCGGGGAGCTGTTTTTT
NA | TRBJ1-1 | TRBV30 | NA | CAWSFGPPGPGNTEAFF | TGTGCCTGGAGTTTTGGACCTCCGGGACCCGGGAACACTGAAGCTTTCTTT
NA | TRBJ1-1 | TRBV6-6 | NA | CASSPWAGNTEAFF | TGTGCCAGCAGTCCCTGGGCCGGGAACACTGAAGCTTTCTTT
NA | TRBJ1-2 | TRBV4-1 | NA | CASSQEGDLGGYTF | TGCGCCAGCAGCCAAGAGGGGGACCTAGGGGGCTACACCTTC
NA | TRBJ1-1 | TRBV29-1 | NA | CSASNGDTEAFF | TGCAGCGCATCCAATGGGGACACTGAAGCTTTCTTT
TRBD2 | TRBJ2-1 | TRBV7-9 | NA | CASSPNTELAGGYNEQFF | TGTGCCAGCAGCCCCAATACTGAACTAGCGGGAGGCTACAATGAGCAGTTCTTC
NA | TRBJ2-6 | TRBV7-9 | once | CASSSEGSGANVLTF | TGTGCCAGCAGCTCCGAGGGGTCTGGGGCCAACGTCCTGACTTTC
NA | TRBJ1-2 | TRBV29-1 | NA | CSVVEGANYGYTF | TGCAGCGTTGTTGAGGGGGCTAACTATGGCTACACCTTC
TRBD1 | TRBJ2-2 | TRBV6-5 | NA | CASSYSTGGFVGELFF | TGTGCCAGCAGTTACTCGACAGGGGGCTTCGTCGGGGAGCTGTTTTTT
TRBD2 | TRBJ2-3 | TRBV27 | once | CASSLRLAGGSTDTQYF | TGTGCCAGCAGTCTTAGACTAGCGGGAGGGAGCACAGATACGCAGTATTTT
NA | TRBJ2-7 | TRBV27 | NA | CASSLSGQGNPYEQYF | TGTGCCAGCAGTTTATCCGGGCAGGGGAATCCCTACGAGCAGTACTTC
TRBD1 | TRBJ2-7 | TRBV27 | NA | CASSSAEGGESYEQYF | TGTGCCAGCAGTTCCGCAGAAGGGGGCGAGTCCTACGAGCAGTACTTC
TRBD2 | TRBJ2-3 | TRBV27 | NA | CASKPWSSGGTDTQYF | TGTGCCAGCAAGCCCTGGAGTAGCGGGGGCACAGATACGCAGTATTTT
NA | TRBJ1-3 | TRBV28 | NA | CASSFHSGNTIYF | TGTGCCAGCAGTTTTCACTCTGGAAACACCATATATTTT
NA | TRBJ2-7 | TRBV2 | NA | CATNSISSYEQYF | TGTGCCACCAATTCTATCTCCTCCTACGAGCAGTACTTC
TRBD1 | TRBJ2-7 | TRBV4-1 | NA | CASSQDTGTKGADEQYF | TGCGCCAGCAGCCAAGATACGGGAACGAAGGGGGCAGACGAGCAGTACTTC
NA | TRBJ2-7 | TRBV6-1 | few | CASSENQGDEQYF | TGTGCCAGCAGTGAAAATCAGGGCGACGAGCAGTACTTC
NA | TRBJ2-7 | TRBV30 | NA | CAWSSGHRSYEQYF | TGTGCCTGGAGTTCGGGACACCGGTCTTACGAGCAGTACTTC
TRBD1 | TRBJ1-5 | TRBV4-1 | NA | CASSQDRSGYQPQHF | TGCGCCAGCAGCCAGGACAGGTCAGGTTATCAGCCCCAGCATTTT
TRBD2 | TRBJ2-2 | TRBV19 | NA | CASSPNLAREDTGELFF | TGTGCCAGTAGTCCAAATCTAGCGCGGGAGGACACCGGGGAGCTGTTTTTT
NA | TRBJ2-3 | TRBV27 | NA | CASSTGEGFGTDTQYF | TGTGCCAGCAGTACAGGGGAGGGGTTCGGGACAGATACGCAGTATTTT
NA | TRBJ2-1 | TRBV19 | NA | CASKSGNNEQFF | TGTGCCAGTAAATCAGGAAACAATGAGCAGTTCTTC
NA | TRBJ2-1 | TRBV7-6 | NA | CASSSERSSGEQFF | TGTGCCAGCAGCTCAGAGCGGAGTTCGGGTGAGCAGTTCTTC
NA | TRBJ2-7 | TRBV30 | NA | CAWSVPGDEQYF | TGTGCCTGGAGTGTACCTGGGGACGAGCAGTACTTC
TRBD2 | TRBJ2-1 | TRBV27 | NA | CASGVAGGFMPQFF | TGTGCCAGCGGCGTAGCGGGAGGCTTTATGCCGCAGTTCTTC
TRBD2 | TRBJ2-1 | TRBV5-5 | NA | CASLPGGYNEQFF | TGTGCCAGCCTTCCGGGGGGCTACAATGAGCAGTTCTTC
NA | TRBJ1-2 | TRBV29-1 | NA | CSVQAFISNYGYTF | TGCAGCGTTCAGGCCTTTATTTCTAACTATGGCTACACCTTC
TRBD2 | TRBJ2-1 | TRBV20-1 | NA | CSARQAGSGITHNEQFF | TGCAGTGCTAGACAGGCGGGTAGCGGGATTACACACAATGAGCAGTTCTTC
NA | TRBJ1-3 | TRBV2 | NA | CASSRGAGSSGNTIYF | TGTGCCAGCAGTCGAGGGGCGGGTTCGTCTGGAAACACCATATATTTT
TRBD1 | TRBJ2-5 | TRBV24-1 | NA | CATRPGQGNETQYF | TGTGCCACCAGGCCCGGACAGGGCAACGAGACCCAGTACTTC
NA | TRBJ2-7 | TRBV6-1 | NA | CASSEAEWDITGEQYF | TGTGCCAGCAGTGAGGCTGAATGGGACATAACCGGCGAGCAGTACTTC
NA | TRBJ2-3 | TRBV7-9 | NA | CASSLPGHPDTQYF | TGTGCCAGCAGCTTACCGGGACATCCAGATACGCAGTATTTT
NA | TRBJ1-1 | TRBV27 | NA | CASSPISGENTEAFF | TGTGCCAGCAGTCCCATCTCCGGCGAGAACACTGAAGCTTTCTTT
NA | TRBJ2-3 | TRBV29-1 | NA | CSGIPEEISTDTQYF | TGCAGCGGGATACCCGAGGAGATAAGCACAGATACGCAGTATTTT
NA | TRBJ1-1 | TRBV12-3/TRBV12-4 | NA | CASSLAPGGAAVSEAFF | TGTGCCAGCAGTTTAGCCCCGGGGGGGGCGGCGGTCTCGGAAGCTTTCTTT
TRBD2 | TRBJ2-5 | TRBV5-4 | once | CASSVGLAGGPPETQYF | TGTGCCAGCAGCGTCGGACTAGCGGGAGGACCCCCGGAGACCCAGTACTTC
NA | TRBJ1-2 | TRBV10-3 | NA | CAISELNGADYGYTF | TGTGCCATCAGTGAGTTGAATGGTGCGGACTATGGCTACACCTTC
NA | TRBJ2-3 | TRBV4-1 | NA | CASSQVGPGTGTDTQYF | TGCGCCAGCAGCCAAGTGGGGCCGGGAACAGGCACAGATACGCAGTATTTT
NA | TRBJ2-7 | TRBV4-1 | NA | CASSQELSRPTSYEQYF | TGCGCCAGCAGCCAAGAGCTGAGCAGGCCGACCTCCTACGAGCAGTACTTC